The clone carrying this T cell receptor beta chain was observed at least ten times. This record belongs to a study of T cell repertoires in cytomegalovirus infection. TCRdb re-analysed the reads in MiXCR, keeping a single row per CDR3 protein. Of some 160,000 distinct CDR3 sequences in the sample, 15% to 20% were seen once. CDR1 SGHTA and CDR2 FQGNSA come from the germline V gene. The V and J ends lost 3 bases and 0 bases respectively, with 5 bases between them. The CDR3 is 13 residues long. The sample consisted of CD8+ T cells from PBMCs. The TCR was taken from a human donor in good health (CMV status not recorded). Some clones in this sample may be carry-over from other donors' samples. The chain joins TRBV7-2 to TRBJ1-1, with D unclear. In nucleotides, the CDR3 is TGTGCCAGCAGCTTTGAGATGAACACTGAAGCTTTCTTT. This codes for CASSFEMNTEAFF.